These 18 T cell receptor beta chains were sequenced from one sample in a study of blood T cell repertoires in COVID-19. Using immunoSEQ multiplex PCR, the repertoire was profiled, and TCRdb retains in-frame clones only, with some absent. Of tens of thousands of clones listed, around 83% are singletons. The sample was peripheral blood. The receptors come from an elderly woman with acute or convalescent COVID-19.

This chain connects TRBV27 to TRBJ2-1; weak D call: TRBD2 (5 bases). The CDR3 is made up of 13 amino acids. The germline V and J ends were trimmed by 5 bases and 3 bases, with 8 bases remaining between them. Germline V gene lookup returns CDR1 MNHEY and CDR2 SMNVEV (reference sequence). This CDR3 reads CASSRRGYNEQFF. The CDR3 bases are TGTGCCAGCAGTCGACGGGGCTACAATGAGCAGTTCTTC.

This clone was observed a handful of times. Other nucleotide sequences in the sample specify the same CDR3. This chain uses TRBV19 with TRBJ2-3, with D hard to call. Germline CDR1 is LNHDA and CDR2 is SQIVND (reference sequence). This CDR3 comprises 13 residues. The V and J ends lost 3 bases and 1 base respectively, with 5 bases between them. CDR3 amino acids: CASSMSGTDTQYF. The DNA for the CDR3 is TGTGCCAGTAGTATGTCTGGCACAGATACGCAGTATTTT.

The chain carries TRBV30 and TRBJ1-6, with 12 nucleotides matching TRBD1. This CDR3 is built from 17 residues. V lost 7 bases to trimming and J lost 2 bases; unmatched junction nucleotides: 9. Germline CDR1 reads GTSNPN; CDR2 reads SVGIG (reference sequence). The CDR3 spells CALSRGTGGAYNSPLHF. The CDR3, as DNA: TGTGCCTTAAGCCGAGGGACAGGGGGCGCCTATAATTCACCCCTCCACTTT. Full variable domain (outside the CDR3, taken from reference TRBV30 and TRBJ1-6): SQTIHQWPATLVQPVGSPLSLECTVEGTSNPNLYWYRQAAGRGLQLLFYSVGIGQISSEVPQNLSASRPQDRQFILSSKKLLLSDSGFYLCALSRGTGGAYNSPLHFGNGTRLTVT.

The chain has TRBV2 and TRBJ2-2; 8 nucleotides line up with TRBD1. In germline, CDR1 is SNHLY, CDR2 FYNNEI. Germline trimming cut 3 bases from V and 0 bases from J; bases unmatched to any gene: 0. The CDR3 is 15 amino acids. CDR3 sequence reads: CASSEGQANTGELFF. CDR3 coding DNA: TGTGCCAGCAGTGAGGGACAGGCGAACACCGGGGAGCTGTTTTTT.

The chain recombines TRBV10-2 with TRBJ1-4, with D hard to call. Germline CDR1 and CDR2: WSHSY and SAAADI. The CDR3 spans 15 residues. Deletions cut 2 bases from V and 5 bases from J, with 12 bases between. The CDR3 coding sequence is TGCGCCAGCAGTGAGGTCCAGCGACCGAATGAAAAACTGTTTTTT. Protein product: CASSEVQRPNEKLFF.

The chain employs TRBV11-3 and TRBJ1-1; D unclear. From germline, CDR1 is SGHNT and CDR2 YENEEA. The CDR3 contains 15 residues. Trimming took 4 bases from V and 1 from J, leaving 13 bases between them. CDR3 residues: CASSSDSSGNTEAFF. The CDR3, as DNA: TGTGCCAGCAGCTCCGACTCGAGTGGGAACACTGAAGCTTTCTTT.

The genes are TRBV6-5 and TRBJ1-2; possibly TRBD1 for D (6 bases). Trimming cost V 5 bases and J 6 bases, with 13 bases left between them. The length of the CDR3 is 13 residues. Germline V gene data show CDR1 as MNHEY and CDR2 as SVGAGI. In DNA form, the CDR3 reads TGTGCCAGCAGTCAAACAGGGAGAAATGGCTACACCTTC. Encoded protein: CASSQTGRNGYTF.

The chain carries TRBV21-1 and TRBJ2-4; the table calls TRBD1, which could not be checked here. TRBV21-1 is deemed a pseudogene. The CDR3 loop spans 17 amino acids. This CDR3 reads CASSKCPLTAAKNIQYF. The CDR3 nucleotides are TGTGCCAGCAGCAAATGTCCCCTAACAGCAGCCAAAAACATTCAGTACTTC.

The gene calls are TRBV19 and TRBJ2-1, with D unclear. The germline gives CDR1 LNHDA, CDR2 SQIVND (reference sequence). V was cut by 4 bases and J by 3 bases, with 16 bases left in between. This CDR3 is built from 16 residues. The CDR3 sequence is CASSTLVGNSYNEQFF. DNA of the CDR3: TGTGCCAGTAGTACCCTGGTAGGCAACAGCTACAATGAGCAGTTCTTC.

This clone was seen a handful of times. The chain has TRBV6-4 and TRBJ1-1; 7 bases match TRBD1. With 6 bases clipped from V and 1 base from J, the junction kept 5 bases outside the gene matches. Per germline, CDR1 MRHNA and CDR2 SNTAGT. This CDR3 spans 14 amino acids. The chain's CDR3 is CASRAGQANTEAFF. The CDR3, as DNA: TGTGCCAGCAGGGCCGGACAGGCGAACACTGAAGCTTTCTTT.

The J gene is TRBJ1-2, the V gene TRBV4-1; D is possibly TRBD1 (6 bases). Germline V gives CDR1 MGHRA, CDR2 YSYEKL. V gave up 0 bases and J gave up 4 bases, with 12 bases separating them. The CDR3 runs 15 residues. The CDR3 protein is CASSQEPGQSYGYTF. The DNA of the CDR3 is TGCGCCAGCAGCCAAGAGCCTGGACAGAGCTATGGCTACACCTTC.

V gene TRBV27 combines with J gene TRBJ1-5; 8 bases are a match to TRBD1. Germline V lookup: CDR1 MNHEY, CDR2 SMNVEV (reference sequence). CDR3 length equals 15 residues. Trimming removed 6 bases from V and 2 bases from J; junction bases left unmatched: 6. The CDR3 sequence is CASSPGTGGNQPQHF. CDR3 DNA: TGTGCCAGCAGCCCCGGGACAGGAGGCAATCAGCCCCAGCATTTT.

The rearrangement uses TRBV7-8 and TRBJ2-7, with D possibly TRBD2 on 5 matching bases. The germline CDR1 and CDR2 sequences are SGHVS and FQNEAQ. The CDR3 totals 13 residues. Trimming pared 4 bases from V and 2 bases from J, leaving 9 bases between. CDR3 sequence reads: CASSYNGAYEQYF. CDR3 coding DNA: TGTGCCAGCAGCTATAACGGGGCCTACGAGCAGTACTTC. The full variable domain, rest sourced from reference TRBV7-8 and TRBJ2-7, is GAGVSQSPRYKVAKRGQDVALRCDPISGHVSLFWYQQALGQGPEFLTYFQNEAQLDKSGLPSDRFFAERPEGSVSTLKIQRTQQEDSAVYLCASSYNGAYEQYFGPGTRLTVT.

This sequence joins TRBV29-1 and TRBJ1-2; D call uncertain. V was clipped by 7 bases and J by 1 base, with 28 bases between them. The germline CDR1 and CDR2 sequences are SQVTM and ANQGSEA. The CDR3 has 18 amino acids. The CDR3 nucleotides read TGCAGCGGGCCTCCGAGGAAATACCAACCAGAGGTTAACTATGGCTACACCTTC. Residues: CSGPPRKYQPEVNYGYTF.

The chain combines TRBV19 with TRBJ1-2; possibly TRBD1 for D (6 bases). The CDR3 length is 15 residues. V lost 3 bases and J 1 base, leaving 12 bases between the germline ends. Germline CDR1 reads LNHDA; CDR2 reads SQIVND (reference sequence). CDR3 DNA: TGTGCCAGTAGTATCGGACAGCGACATAACTATGGCTACACCTTC. It codes for CASSIGQRHNYGYTF.

The chain uses TRBV5-1 and TRBJ1-2, with D perhaps TRBD1 (6 bases). There are 15 residues in the CDR3. Trimming pared 2 bases from V and 5 bases from J, leaving 16 bases between. Looked up from germline, CDR1 is SGHRS and CDR2 is YFSETQ. The CDR3 region is CASSFSAAGVYGYTF. For the CDR3, the DNA is TGCGCCAGCAGCTTTAGCGCGGCAGGGGTATATGGCTACACCTTC.

Details on this clone: Its ends do not fully match the called genes, so a read error is possible. This sequence joins TRBV7-7 and TRBJ1-4; 7 bases are shared with TRBD1. This CDR3 has 14 amino acids. CDR1 and CDR2 from the germline V gene are SSHAT and FNYEAQ (reference sequence). In nucleotides, the CDR3 is TGTGCTAGCAGCTCCGGGACAGCTAATGAAAAACTGTTTTTT. Amino acids: CASSSGTANEKLFF.

This sequence joins TRBV4-1 and TRBJ2-3, with D tentatively TRBD1 (5 bases). The V end was cut by 4 bases, the J end by 2 bases, with 13 bases between. The germline CDR1 and CDR2 sequences are MGHRA and YSYEKL. CDR3 length: 15 residues. DNA of the CDR3: TGCGCCAGCAGCCTCGGAAGGGGCAACACAGATACGCAGTATTTT. It yields the protein CASSLGRGNTDTQYF.